This record looks at one T cell receptor beta chain sequence and its context. Its antigen is unknown. The data derive from a study of T cell responses to AZD1222 COVID-19 vaccine. Sequenced by immunoSEQ multiplex PCR; TCRdb stores in-frame clones only, minus some. The table has more than 85,000 clones, approximately 89% seen once. Findings of the study overall: Vaccine-related CD4 TCRs covered spike, predominating at 160-218 and 743-854. Clonal diversity was possibly underestimated, and the donors were mostly white British, with more females. Reportedly, close to half of spike-specific TCRs are directed against unmutated variant regions.

The trim removed 7 bases at V and 5 bases at J, leaving 9 bases unmatched. CDR1 MDHEN and CDR2 SYDVKM come from the germline V gene. CDR3 size: 14 residues. Researchers grouped second doses given at about 4 or about 12 weeks into one pool. This TCR was sampled from an adult who received the AZD1222 COVID-19 vaccine. The material sequenced was peripheral blood, taken 28 days after the second AZD1222 dose. The genes are TRBV28 and TRBJ2-7, with TRBD2 matching 9 bases. CDR3 amino acids: CASTLWREGDEQYF. DNA of the CDR3: TGTGCCAGCACCCTCTGGCGGGAGGGCGACGAGCAGTACTTC.